This TCR beta chain was identified in a study of blood T cell repertoires in COVID-19. Study-wide background: The cDNA or gDNA used as material had been derived from T cells, B-cell-depleted T cells, or PBMCs.

Per the original data handling: The authors estimated nucleated cell counts from reference gene primer amplification. The assay was immunoSEQ multiplex PCR, and TCRdb's table has in-frame clones only and misses some. V and J calls and clone size are copied from that table; D and trimming were computed from the DNA. Among around 200,000 clones listed, about 76% were seen once. CDR1 and CDR2 (germline): MNHNS, SASEGT. Deletions cut 1 base from V and 6 bases from J, with 24 bases between. The CDR3 has 18 amino acids. This chain connects TRBV6-1 to TRBJ1-1, with D possibly matching TRBD1 (5 bases). The TCR sequence derives from a woman aged 35 to 49 with COVID-19, enrolled during active disease. The sample consisted of peripheral blood. The CDR3 DNA is TGTGCCAGCAGTGAAGGCGGGGCGGGGGTCGGTAGTATTCCTGAAGCTTTCTTT. Translated, it gives CASSEGGAGVGSIPEAFF.